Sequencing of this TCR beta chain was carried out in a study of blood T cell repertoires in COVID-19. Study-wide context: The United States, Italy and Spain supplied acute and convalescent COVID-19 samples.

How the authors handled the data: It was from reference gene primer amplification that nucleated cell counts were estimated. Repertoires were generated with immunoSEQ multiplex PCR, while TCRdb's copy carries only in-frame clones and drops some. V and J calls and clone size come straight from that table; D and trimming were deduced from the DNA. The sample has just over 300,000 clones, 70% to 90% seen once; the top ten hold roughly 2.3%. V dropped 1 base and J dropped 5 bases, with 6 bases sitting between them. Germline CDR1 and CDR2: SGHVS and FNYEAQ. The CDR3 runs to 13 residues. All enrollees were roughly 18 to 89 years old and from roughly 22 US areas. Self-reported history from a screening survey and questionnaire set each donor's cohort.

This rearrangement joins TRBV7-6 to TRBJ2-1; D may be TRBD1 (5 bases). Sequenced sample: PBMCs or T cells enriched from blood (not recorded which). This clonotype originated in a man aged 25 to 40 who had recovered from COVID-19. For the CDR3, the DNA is TGTGCCAGCAGCTTAGGACAGAACAATGAGCAGTTCTTC. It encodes CASSLGQNNEQFF.